This TCR beta chain derives from a study of PD-L1 blockade in urothelial cancer. Study-wide context: Patients had been given 0 to 3 earlier chemotherapy regimens. The authors examined blood 3 weeks (second dose) and 6 weeks after treatment start.

As for this clone: The antigen remains unidentified.

Assay used: immunoSEQ multiplex PCR; TCRdb lists only in-frame clones, some missing. The top ten hold approximately 0.88% of the sample, which has 90,000 to 120,000 clones, roughly nine tenths seen once. Anywhere from 1 to 8 samples came from each patient, spanning pretreatment and on-treatment. Germline assignment: CDR1 MDHEN and CDR2 SYDVKM. The CDR3 has 16 amino acids. V was clipped by 3 bases and J by 0 bases; unmatched bases: 3. Study-level points and caveats: When measured at 3 weeks, tumor-associated blood clones expanded more in durable-benefit patients.

The V gene is TRBV28, the J gene TRBJ2-1; 9 bases map to TRBD2. The receptor was isolated from a woman aged 80 or older with urothelial cancer. The input for sequencing was PBMCs, taken around atezolizumab (anti-PD-L1) treatment. CDR3 bases: TGTGCCAGCAGTTTTATTAGCGGGAGCTCCTACAATGAGCAGTTCTTC. Its protein is CASSFISGSSYNEQFF.